Listed here are 7 T cell receptor beta chains from one sample, sequenced in a study of CD8 T cells in ankylosing spondylitis. TCRdb re-called the 5' RACE reads through MiXCR, storing one row per CDR3 protein. This table holds about 280,000 distinct CDR3 sequences, 15% to 20% found once. The specimen sequenced was blood, either unsorted or a sorted T cell fraction (not recorded which). These receptor sequences come from a male donor with ankylosing spondylitis or in good health (not recorded which).

The table lists this clonotype with a few counts. This chain uses TRBV29-1 with TRBJ2-3, with 9 nucleotides matching TRBD1. This CDR3 contains 14 residues. V shed 4 bases and J 3 bases; nucleotides not matched to a gene: 5. The germline V gene has CDR1 SQVTM and CDR2 ANQGSEA. The CDR3 is CSVGVDRGTDTQYF. In nucleotides, the CDR3 is TGCAGCGTTGGCGTTGACAGGGGGACAGATACGCAGTATTTT.

The chain combines TRBV5-1 with TRBJ1-6, with TRBD1 matching 12 bases. V shed 4 bases and J 7 bases; nucleotides not matched to a gene: 9. CDR1 SGHRS and CDR2 YFSETQ come from the germline V gene. The length of the CDR3 is 17 residues. CDR3 residues: CASSNPGTGGVNSPLHF. The CDR3 DNA is TGCGCCAGCAGCAACCCCGGGACAGGGGGCGTCAATTCACCCCTCCACTTT.

The V gene is TRBV10-3, the J gene TRBJ2-3; 7 bases agree with TRBD2. Per germline, CDR1 ENHRY and CDR2 SYGVKD. With 6 bases clipped from V and 3 bases from J, the junction kept 6 bases outside the gene matches. CDR3 length equals 14 residues. Here the CDR3 DNA reads TGTGCCATCAGGCCGACTAGCAGTACAGATACGCAGTATTTT. This translates into CAIRPTSSTDTQYF.

At least ten counts were recorded for this clonotype. The chain links TRBV7-9 to TRBJ2-3; a weak D match, TRBD1 (7 bases). Trimming removed 5 bases at V and 6 bases at J, with 15 bases between. The germline CDR1 and CDR2 sequences are SEHNR and FQNEAQ (reference sequence). The CDR3 totals 14 residues. CDR3 region: CASSQGGRRDTQYF. CDR3 nucleotides: TGTGCCAGCAGCCAGGGGGGACGACGGGATACGCAGTATTTT.

Only a few counts were recorded for this clonotype. The chain carries TRBV6-5 and TRBJ1-1, with 7 bases lining up with TRBD1. Germline values: CDR1 MNHEY, CDR2 SVGAGI. The CDR3 has 15 amino acids. Germline trimming cut 2 bases from V and 4 bases from J; bases unmatched to any gene: 7. The DNA for the CDR3 is TGTGCCAGCAGTTACATCGAGGGGGCTTTCACTGAAGCTTTCTTT. This encodes CASSYIEGAFTEAFF.

This clonotype was seen only a few times. This chain's CDR3 is CASSHPASPYNEQFF. The CDR3 coding sequence is TGTGCCAGCAGCCATCCGGCCAGTCCCTACAATGAGCAGTTCTTC. The chain couples TRBV3-1 to TRBJ2-1; D is unclear. CDR1 LGHDT and CDR2 YNNKEL come from the germline V gene (reference sequence). Trimming stripped 3 bases from V and 2 bases from J, with 11 bases between. CDR3 length: 15 amino acids.

The V and J genes are TRBV5-1 and TRBJ2-5, with 7 bases identical to TRBD2. The germline V gene encodes CDR1 SGHRS and CDR2 YFSETQ. Trimming took 4 bases from V and 4 from J; bases not matched to a gene: 13. This CDR3 is built from 16 residues. The CDR3 sequence is CASSGDGRLARETQYF. In DNA form, the CDR3 reads TGCGCCAGCAGCGGGGACGGGAGGCTCGCCAGAGAGACCCAGTACTTC.